Sequencing of this T cell receptor beta chain was carried out in a study of OX40 agonist ivuxolimab in advanced cancers. Produced via immunoSEQ multiplex PCR; TCRdb's table is partial and in-frame only. The sample yields tens of thousands of clones, approximately 84% seen once. Sampled blood was obtained at baseline, cycle 4 day 1, and cycle 7 day 1. This CDR3 comprises 17 residues. Germline CDR1 SGHTA, CDR2 FQGNSA. V lost 1 base and J lost 4; bases outside the gene matches: 10. The V call is TRBV7-2, the J call TRBJ2-5, with 9 bases identical to TRBD1. The sequences come from CD4+ or CD8+ T cells sorted from blood, collected in a trial of the OX40 agonist ivuxolimab. The sequence derives from an adult with an advanced solid tumor such as melanoma, head and neck, liver or kidney cancer. DNA of the CDR3: TGTGCCAGCAGCTTAGGGGGGAACAGGGGGCGAGGAGAGACCCAGTACTTC. As protein: CASSLGGNRGRGETQYF.